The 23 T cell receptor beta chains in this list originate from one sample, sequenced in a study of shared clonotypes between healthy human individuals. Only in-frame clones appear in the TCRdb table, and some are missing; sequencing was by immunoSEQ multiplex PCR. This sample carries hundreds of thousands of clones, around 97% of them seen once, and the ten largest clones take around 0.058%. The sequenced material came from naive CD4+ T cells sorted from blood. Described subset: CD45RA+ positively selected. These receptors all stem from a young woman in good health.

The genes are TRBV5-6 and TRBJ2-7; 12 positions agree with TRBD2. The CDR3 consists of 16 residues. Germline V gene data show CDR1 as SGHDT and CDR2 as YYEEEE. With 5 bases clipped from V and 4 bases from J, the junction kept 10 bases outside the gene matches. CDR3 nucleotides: TGTGCCAGCAGGCAGCGACTAGCGGGAGAAAGGTACGAGCAGTACTTC. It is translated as CASRQRLAGERYEQYF.

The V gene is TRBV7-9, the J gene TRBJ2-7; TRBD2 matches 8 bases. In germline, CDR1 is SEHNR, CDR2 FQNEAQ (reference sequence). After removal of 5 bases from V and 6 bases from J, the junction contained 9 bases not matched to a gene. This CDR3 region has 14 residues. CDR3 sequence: CASSGSGGVFEQYF. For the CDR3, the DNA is TGTGCCAGCAGCGGGTCGGGAGGGGTTTTCGAGCAGTACTTC.

For the CDR3, the DNA is TGTGCCAGCAGCTTATTAGGGCCGGGCATAGGCACTGAAGCTTTCTTT. Translation: CASSLLGPGIGTEAFF. The V and J genes are TRBV7-2 and TRBJ1-1, with D unresolved. CDR3 size: 16 residues. V dropped 2 bases and J dropped 4 bases, with 17 bases sitting between them. The V gene's germline CDR1 is SGHTA and CDR2 FQGNSA.

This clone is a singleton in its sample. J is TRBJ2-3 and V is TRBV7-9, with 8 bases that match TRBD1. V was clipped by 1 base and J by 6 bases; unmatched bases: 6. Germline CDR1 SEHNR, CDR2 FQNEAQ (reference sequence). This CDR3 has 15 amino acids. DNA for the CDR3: TGTGCCAGCAGCTTAGGGACAGGGACGCTGGATACGCAGTATTTT. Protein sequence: CASSLGTGTLDTQYF.

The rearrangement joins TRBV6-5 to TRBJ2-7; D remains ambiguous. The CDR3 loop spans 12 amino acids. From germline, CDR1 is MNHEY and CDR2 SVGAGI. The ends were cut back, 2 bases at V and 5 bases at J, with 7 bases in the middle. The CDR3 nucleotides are TGTGCCAGCAGTTACCCACCCAACGAGCAGTACTTC. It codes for CASSYPPNEQYF.

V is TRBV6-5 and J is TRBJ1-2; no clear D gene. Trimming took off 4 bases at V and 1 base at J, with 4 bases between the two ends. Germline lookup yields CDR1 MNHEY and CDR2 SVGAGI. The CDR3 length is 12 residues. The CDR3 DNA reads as TGTGCCAGCAGTTTGGATAACTATGGCTACACCTTC. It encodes CASSLDNYGYTF.

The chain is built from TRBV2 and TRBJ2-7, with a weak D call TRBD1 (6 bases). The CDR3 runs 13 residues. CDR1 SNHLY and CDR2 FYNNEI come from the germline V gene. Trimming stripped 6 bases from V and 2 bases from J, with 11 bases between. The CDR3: CASSRDTPYEQYF. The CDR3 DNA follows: TGTGCCAGCAGCCGGGACACACCCTACGAGCAGTACTTC.

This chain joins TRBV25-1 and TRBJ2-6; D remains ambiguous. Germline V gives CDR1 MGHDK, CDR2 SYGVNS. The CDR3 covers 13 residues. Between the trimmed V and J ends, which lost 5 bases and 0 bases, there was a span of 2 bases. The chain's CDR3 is CASSFSGANVLTF. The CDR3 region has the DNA TGTGCCAGCAGTTTCTCTGGGGCCAACGTCCTGACTTTC.

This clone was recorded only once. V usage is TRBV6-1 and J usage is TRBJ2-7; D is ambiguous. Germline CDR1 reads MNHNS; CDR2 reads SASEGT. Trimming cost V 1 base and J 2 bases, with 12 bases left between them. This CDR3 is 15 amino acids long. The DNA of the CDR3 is TGTGCCAGCAGTGAAGTTACAGTTGCAGCCTACGAGCAGTACTTC. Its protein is CASSEVTVAAYEQYF.

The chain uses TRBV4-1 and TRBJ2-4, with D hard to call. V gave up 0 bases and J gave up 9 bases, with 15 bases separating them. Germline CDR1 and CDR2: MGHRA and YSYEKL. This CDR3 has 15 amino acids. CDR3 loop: CASSQDPPVASIQYF. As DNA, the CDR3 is TGCGCCAGCAGCCAAGACCCACCGGTGGCGAGCATTCAGTACTTC.

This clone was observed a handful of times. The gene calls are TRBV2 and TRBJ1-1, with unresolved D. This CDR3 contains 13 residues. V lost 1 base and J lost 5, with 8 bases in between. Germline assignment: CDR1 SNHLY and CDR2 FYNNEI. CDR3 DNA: TGTGCCAGCAGTGAAGTAGGCCCGACTGAAGCTTTCTTT. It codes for CASSEVGPTEAFF.

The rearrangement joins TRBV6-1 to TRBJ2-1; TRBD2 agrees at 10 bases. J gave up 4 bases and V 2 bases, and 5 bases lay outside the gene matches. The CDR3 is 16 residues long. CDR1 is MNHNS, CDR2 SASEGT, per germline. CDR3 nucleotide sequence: TGTGCCAGCAGTGAACTAGCGGGAGTAAAATACAATGAGCAGTTCTTC. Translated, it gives CASSELAGVKYNEQFF.

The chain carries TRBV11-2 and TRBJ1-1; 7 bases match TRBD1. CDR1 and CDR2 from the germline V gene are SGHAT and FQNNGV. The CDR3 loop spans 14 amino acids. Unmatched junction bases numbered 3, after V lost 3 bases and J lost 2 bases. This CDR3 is CASSFTGVNTEAFF. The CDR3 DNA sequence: TGTGCCAGCAGCTTCACAGGGGTAAACACTGAAGCTTTCTTT.

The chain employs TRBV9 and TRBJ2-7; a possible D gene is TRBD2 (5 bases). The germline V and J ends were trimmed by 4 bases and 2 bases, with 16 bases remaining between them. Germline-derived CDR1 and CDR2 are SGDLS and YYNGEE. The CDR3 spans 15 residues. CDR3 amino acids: CASSQGSGQAYEQYF. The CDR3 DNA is TGTGCCAGCAGCCAAGGGAGCGGCCAAGCCTACGAGCAGTACTTC.

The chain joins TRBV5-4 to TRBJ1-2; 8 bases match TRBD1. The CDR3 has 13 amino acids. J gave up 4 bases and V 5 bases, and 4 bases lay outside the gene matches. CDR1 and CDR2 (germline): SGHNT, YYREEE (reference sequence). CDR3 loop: CASSRTGSYGYTF. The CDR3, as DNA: TGTGCCAGCAGTCGGACAGGGTCCTATGGCTACACCTTC.

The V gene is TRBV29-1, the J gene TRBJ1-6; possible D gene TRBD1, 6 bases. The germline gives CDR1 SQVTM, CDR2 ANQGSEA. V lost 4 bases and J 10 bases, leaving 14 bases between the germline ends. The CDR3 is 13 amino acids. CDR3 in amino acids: CSVGTGINSPLHF. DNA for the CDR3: TGCAGCGTTGGCACAGGGATAAACTCACCCCTCCACTTT.

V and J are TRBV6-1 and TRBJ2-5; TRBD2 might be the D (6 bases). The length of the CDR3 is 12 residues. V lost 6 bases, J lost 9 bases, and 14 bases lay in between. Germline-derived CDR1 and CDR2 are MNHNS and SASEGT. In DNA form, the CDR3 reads TGTGCCAGCAGCCGGGAGCTAGTGGCCCAGTACTTC. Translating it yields CASSRELVAQYF.

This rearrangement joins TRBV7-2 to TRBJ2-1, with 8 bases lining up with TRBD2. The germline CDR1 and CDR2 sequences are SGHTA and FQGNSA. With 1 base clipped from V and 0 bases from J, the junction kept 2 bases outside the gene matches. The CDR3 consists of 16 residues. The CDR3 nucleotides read TGTGCCAGCAGCTTAGGAGCGGGAGTCTCCTACAATGAGCAGTTCTTC. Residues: CASSLGAGVSYNEQFF.

CDR3 region: CASSNSGTHPGELFF. The CDR3 region has the DNA TGTGCCAGCAGCAATAGCGGGACCCACCCCGGGGAGCTGTTTTTT. V usage is TRBV5-5 and J usage is TRBJ2-2; 8 bases map to TRBD2. Germline CDR1 SGHKS, CDR2 YYEKEE (reference sequence). V gave up 4 bases and J gave up 6 bases; unmatched junction bases: 8. This CDR3 has 15 residues. The variable domain in full, with the rest retrieved from reference TRBV5-5 and TRBJ2-2, is DAGVTQSPTHLIKTRGQQVTLRCSPISGHKSVSWYQQVLGQGPQFIFQYYEKEERGRGNFPDRFSARQFPNYSSELNVNALLLGDSALYLCASSNSGTHPGELFFGEGSRLTVL.

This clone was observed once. CDR3 in amino acids: CASSLDGTNTGELFF. CDR3 sequence (DNA): TGTGCCAGCAGCTTGGACGGGACGAACACCGGGGAGCTGTTTTTT. This sequence joins TRBV7-8 and TRBJ2-2; D is perhaps TRBD2 (5 bases). The V gene lost 3 bases and the J gene lost 0 bases, with 8 bases spanning the gap. The germline V gene encodes CDR1 SGHVS and CDR2 FQNEAQ. There are 15 residues in the CDR3. Supplemented by reference TRBV7-8 and TRBJ2-2, the full variable domain reads GAGVSQSPRYKVAKRGQDVALRCDPISGHVSLFWYQQALGQGPEFLTYFQNEAQLDKSGLPSDRFFAERPEGSVSTLKIQRTQQEDSAVYLCASSLDGTNTGELFFGEGSRLTVL.

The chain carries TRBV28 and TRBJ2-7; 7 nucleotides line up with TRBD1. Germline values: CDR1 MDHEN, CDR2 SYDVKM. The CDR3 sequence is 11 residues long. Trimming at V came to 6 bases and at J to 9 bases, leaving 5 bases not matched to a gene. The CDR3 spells CASSYRGLQYF. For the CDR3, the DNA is TGTGCCAGCAGCTACAGGGGTTTGCAGTACTTC.

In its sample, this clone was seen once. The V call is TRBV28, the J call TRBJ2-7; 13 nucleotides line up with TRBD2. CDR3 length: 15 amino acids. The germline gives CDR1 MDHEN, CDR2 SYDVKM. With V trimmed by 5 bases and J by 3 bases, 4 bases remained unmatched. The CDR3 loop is CASSTRTSGSYEQYF. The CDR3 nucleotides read TGTGCCAGCAGTACCAGGACTAGCGGGAGCTACGAGCAGTACTTC.

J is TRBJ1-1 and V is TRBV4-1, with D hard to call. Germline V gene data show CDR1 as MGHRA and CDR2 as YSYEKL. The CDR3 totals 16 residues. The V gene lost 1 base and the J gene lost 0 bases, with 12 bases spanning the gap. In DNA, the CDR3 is TGCGCCAGCAGCCAAGTGGCGGACCGGATGAACACTGAAGCTTTCTTT. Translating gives CASSQVADRMNTEAFF.